This T cell receptor beta chain is from a study of T cell responses to AZD1222 COVID-19 vaccine (dated by TCRdb to the early 2020s). Background on the whole study: AZD1222 recipients given second doses at about 4 weeks or at about 12 weeks were pooled, since spike-specific TCR depth and breadth were not found to differ between the two schedules. TCR sequencing was performed for 230 to 250 trial participants, of whom 200 to 210 were given two doses of AZD1222 and some 25 were given two doses of MenACWY control vaccine. Trial participants were enrolled by age into subgroups of 18-55, 56-69 and 70-plus years, and around 140, 26 and 57 TCR-sequenced participants, respectively, were included in these subgroups.

V has 6 bases trimmed and J has 3 bases trimmed; junction bases matching no gene number 7. The CDR3 covers 14 residues, taking in both the cysteine and the phenylalanine. Just the 42-base CDR3 DNA is kept, in frame starting at base 1. The CDR1 and CDR2 encoded by the germline V gene are KGHDR and SFDVKD. Turning to this clone: Its target antigen remains unknown. No much larger clone is present one base from it, and per-base qualities are unavailable.

Broader findings and caveats from the paper: The vaccine-associated CD4 TCRs covered the entire spike protein, and the dominant responses fell in regions 160-218 and 743-854. Reportedly, close to half of the unique spike-specific TCRs recognized epitopes lying outside the regions that are mutated in the B.1.351 and B.1.1.7 variants. No day 14 peak-response samples were available, so repertoires were characterized only after the peak T cell response. In the small 56-69-year group, the increase in depth fell short of significance, most likely because of low power. After two AZD1222 doses, spike-specific TCR breadth and depth were significantly higher than at day 0 and than in MenACWY recipients. Only five to seven AZD1222 recipients were SARS-CoV-2 seropositive at baseline, limiting conclusions about previously exposed vaccinees. Most participants were white British and females outnumbered males, and the authors suggested that clonal diversity may have been underestimated.

The time point tag for this specimen amounts to: baseline before first vaccination. The vaccinee samples were drawn from two UK trials, COV001 and COV002, one of which was a single-blind randomized controlled phase 2/3 trial testing AZD1222 (ChAdOx1 nCoV-19) in healthy adults. For TCRbeta chain sequencing, PBMC samples from trial participants were taken at day 0 and at day 28 after the second dose. The CDR3 regions of human TCRbeta chains were subjected to immunosequencing. Concerning the study's data processing: TCRs in the repertoires were matched against a reference library of SARS-CoV-2-specific TCRs that had been generated with the MIRA antigen-specificity platform. Breadth was defined as the fraction of unique TCRs that were SARS-CoV-2-associated, and depth was defined as the fraction of total T cells that were SARS-CoV-2-associated. Using the MIRA data, every spike-specific TCR was mapped to the spike region that the TCR reacted to and assigned to either a CD4 or a CD8 class. Log10-transformed breadth and depth values were compared by one-way ANOVA with Sidak's multiple comparisons tests. TCRdb provides this immuneACCESS table in a form limited to in-frame rearrangements. Some clones are lacking; in checked studies, under half of them reflect an unresolved V gene, and why the rest are absent is not known. V and J calls plus clone size are reproduced from that table; the DNA served to infer D and trimming. A total of roughly 150,000 clones appear in this sample, around nine tenths of them only once. The ten largest clones capture about 1.6% of the sample.

The source material was peripheral blood, sampled on day 0 of AZD1222 vaccination. The V gene is TRBV24-1 and the J gene is TRBJ2-7, and 7 junctional nucleotides match TRBD1. The sequence was collected from an adult in good health. In nucleotide form, the sequence is TGTGCCACCAGTCCGGACAGGCAGGGCTACGAGCAGTACTTC. This gives the protein CATSPDRQGYEQYF.